This T cell receptor (beta chain) is from a study of blood T cells in healthy people across ages. Together with a sample-barcoded 5' primer, a J-beta primer mix was included in a second PCR lasting roughly 7 to 11 cycles. One entry per CDR3 protein results from TCRdb running MiXCR on the 5' RACE reads. The data hold around 320,000 distinct CDR3 sequences, with 27% observed a single time. As regards this clonotype: Its antigen is as yet unknown.

Overall study findings and caveats: Fewer expanded clones and more diversity marked long-lived versus aged donors.

Sample: blood. The TCR comes from a woman between 65 and 79 years old in good health.

The CDR3 reads CSARDPVQETQYF. CDR3 nucleotides: TGCAGTGCTAGAGATCCGGTCCAAGAGACCCAGTACTTC. This rearrangement joins TRBV20-1 to TRBJ2-5; no firm D call. Trimming took 0 bases from V and 1 from J, leaving 6 bases between them. The V gene's germline CDR1 is DFQATT and CDR2 SNEGSKA (reference sequence). There are 13 residues in the CDR3.